The present entry profiles one TCR beta chain with its context. The data originate from a study of blood T cell repertoires in COVID-19. Study-wide context: There were acute and convalescent COVID-19 samples, and they came from the United States, Italy and Spain. The analysed material was cDNA or gDNA that came from T cells, B-cell-depleted T cells, or PBMCs.

The germline CDR1 and CDR2 sequences are KGHDR and SFDVKD. Unmatched junction bases numbered 6, after V lost 5 bases and J lost 0 bases. This CDR3 comprises 15 residues. Using immunoSEQ multiplex PCR, the repertoire was profiled, and TCRdb retains in-frame clones only, with some absent. The sample has some 68,000 clones, about 80% seen once. The clonotype comes from a man aged 65 to 79 with acute or convalescent COVID-19. This sequence joins TRBV24-1 and TRBJ2-7, with TRBD1 identical over 7 bases. Sequencing used peripheral blood. The CDR3 DNA is TGTGCCACCAGTGCTAAGGGACAGCACTCCTACGAGCAGTACTTC. Its protein is CATSAKGQHSYEQYF.